A selection of T cell receptor beta chains follows, all from one sample in a study of T cell responses to AZD1222 COVID-19 vaccine. Method: immunoSEQ multiplex PCR; TCRdb's copy keeps in-frame clones and lacks some. The sample lists roughly 150,000 clones, more than 85% seen once, with around 1.3% in the top ten. The sequenced sample was peripheral blood, obtained 28 days after the second AZD1222 dose. The receptors originated from an adult who received the AZD1222 COVID-19 vaccine. CDR3s include the opening cysteine and the closing phenylalanine or tryptophan. D genes are given only for firm matches. Only part of the rows carry a size: once, few, many, or a class if the clone is expanded.

CDR3 length,clone size,J gene,V gene,D gene,CDR3 protein,CDR3 DNA
14,.,TRBJ1-2,TRBV5-1,TRBD1,CASSTTGGNYGYTF,TGCGCCAGCAGCACGACAGGGGGGAACTATGGCTACACCTTC
15,.,TRBJ1-4,TRBV2,.,CASSEEGQGSEKLFF,TGTGCCAGCAGTGAAGAAGGGCAGGGGAGTGAAAAACTGTTTTTT
15,.,TRBJ1-6,TRBV18,TRBD1,CASSSDRGNNSPLHF,TGTGCCAGCTCTTCGGACAGGGGGAATAATTCACCCCTCCACTTT
13,few,TRBJ1-2,TRBV29-1,.,CSVTKEGGYGYTF,TGCAGCGTTACTAAAGAAGGGGGCTATGGCTACACCTTC
15,.,TRBJ2-7,TRBV3-1/TRBV3-2,.,CASSQAPQGSYEQYF,TGTGCCAGCAGCCAAGCCCCACAGGGTTCCTACGAGCAGTACTTC
15,.,TRBJ1-1,TRBV7-3,.,CASSLRPDRNTEAFF,TGTGCCAGCAGCTTAAGGCCAGACAGGAACACTGAAGCTTTCTTT
12,.,TRBJ2-3,TRBV7-8,.,CASSPDSNTQYF,TGTGCCAGCAGCCCGGACAGTAATACGCAGTATTTT
20,.,TRBJ1-1,TRBV21-1,.,CASSKDPRNHPRGVNTEAFF,TGTGCCAGCAGCAAAGATCCTCGAAACCACCCACGAGGCGTGAACACTGAAGCTTTCTTT
18,once,TRBJ1-1,TRBV19,TRBD1,CASSILGQGAHMNTEAFF,TGTGCCAGTAGTATCCTGGGACAGGGGGCTCATATGAACACTGAAGCTTTCTTT
13,.,TRBJ2-1,TRBV29-1,.,CSVTRLAYNEQFF,TGCAGCGTTACACGGTTGGCCTACAATGAGCAGTTCTTC
15,.,TRBJ2-1,TRBV3-1/TRBV3-2,TRBD2,CASSPGLVGLVEQFF,TGTGCCAGCAGCCCTGGACTAGTGGGTTTGGTTGAGCAGTTCTTC
15,.,TRBJ2-1,TRBV4-3,.,CASSQGQLSLNEQFF,TGCGCCAGCAGCCAAGGTCAACTCAGTCTCAATGAGCAGTTCTTC
15,once,TRBJ2-7,TRBV11-2,TRBD2,CASSPAGGISYEQYF,TGTGCCAGCAGCCCTGCGGGGGGGATCTCCTACGAGCAGTACTTC
16,.,TRBJ2-5,TRBV27,TRBD2,CASSLFVGGREETQYF,TGTGCCAGCAGTTTATTCGTGGGGGGGAGAGAAGAGACCCAGTACTTC
13,.,TRBJ1-1,TRBV10-1,.,CASSDAVGKLAFF,TGCGCCAGCAGTGATGCTGTGGGGAAATTAGCTTTCTTT
16,.,TRBJ1-2,TRBV4-2,TRBD1,CASSSQSGQGDYGYTF,TGTGCCAGCAGCTCCCAGTCCGGACAGGGTGACTATGGCTACACCTTC
13,.,TRBJ1-2,TRBV28,.,CASSTTGIYGYTF,TGTGCCAGCAGCACGACAGGTATCTATGGCTACACCTTC
11,.,TRBJ2-3,TRBV2,.,CASSGWDTQYF,TGTGCCAGCAGTGGTTGGGATACGCAGTATTTT
14,once,TRBJ1-2,TRBV28,.,CASSIDQAGGGYTF,TGTGCCAGCAGTATAGACCAGGCCGGAGGAGGCTACACCTTC
14,.,TRBJ2-3,TRBV11-1,.,CASSLGLLTDTQYF,TGTGCCAGCAGCTTAGGTCTTCTCACAGATACGCAGTATTTT
13,.,TRBJ1-1,TRBV6-5,.,CASSRGLLTEAFF,TGTGCCAGCAGTCGGGGGTTACTCACTGAAGCTTTCTTT
13,.,TRBJ2-7,TRBV10-3,.,CAISEPSGTEQYF,TGTGCCATCAGTGAGCCTTCCGGAACCGAGCAGTACTTC
13,.,TRBJ2-7,TRBV27,.,CASSLEERNEQYF,TGTGCCAGCAGTTTAGAAGAGAGGAACGAGCAGTACTTC
14,.,TRBJ1-1,TRBV25-1,TRBD1,CASRETGGGTEAFF,TGTGCCAGCAGGGAAACAGGGGGTGGGACTGAAGCTTTCTTT
16,.,TRBJ2-5,TRBV28,TRBD2,CASSSPLAGLQETQYF,TGTGCCAGCAGCTCCCCTCTAGCGGGGTTACAAGAGACCCAGTACTTC
15,.,TRBJ1-6,TRBV11-2,.,CASSPNRASNSPLHF,TGTGCCAGCAGCCCAAACAGGGCCTCTAATTCACCCCTCCACTTT